This TCR beta chain was retrieved from a study of beta chain features in type 1 diabetes. The authors reverse transcribed all of the isolated RNA, so sequencing captured expressed TCRB transcripts. Data came from immunoSEQ multiplex PCR; TCRdb stores just in-frame clones and leaves some out. The table has about 160,000 clones, under 9.5% seen once. Study observations and caveats: Among all four CD4+ subsets, Type 1 diabetes patients had TCRB CDR3s that were moderately but significantly shorter.

The V end lost 5 bases, the J end lost 8 bases, and 13 bases lay between the germline ends. The CDR3 extends over 13 amino acids. Germline loops: CDR1 SGHTA, CDR2 FQGNSA. For this clone: Antigen unknown.

The V and J genes are TRBV7-2 and TRBJ2-1; the D gene is possibly TRBD2 (5 bases). This sequence originates from a man aged 18 to 30 with type 1 diabetes. The sample consisted of central memory CD4+ T cells from blood. CDR3 DNA sequence: TGTGCCAGCAGCCTATCCGGAGGTGATGAGCAGTTCTTC. Its protein is CASSLSGGDEQFF.